This T cell receptor beta chain was recovered during a study of T-cell memory formation after mild COVID-19. Turning to the study itself: TCR clusters were mostly donor specific.

With constant-segment primers, 5'RACE yielded cDNA libraries of TCR alpha and TCR beta that carried sample barcodes and UMIs. From the 5' RACE reads, TCRdb called clonotypes with MiXCR, one entry per CDR3 protein. The table records 130,000 to 150,000 distinct CDR3 sequences, 6% to 7% of them present only once. This clonotype was picked up many times. CDR3 size: 15 residues. Germline V gene sequence: CDR1 MNHEY, CDR2 SVGAGI. Trimming cost V 6 bases and J 0 bases; bases outside gene matches: 7. Sequencing input: PBMCs or a T cell subset sorted from them (not recorded which). The sequence was collected from an adult woman who had mild COVID-19 (a few samples of this study predate the infection). Cell type and time point are not known. The chain combines TRBV6-5 with TRBJ2-7; 8 bases line up with TRBD1. The CDR3 DNA follows: TGTGCCAGCAGGCGGGACAGGAGTTCCTCCTACGAGCAGTACTTC. It is translated as CASRRDRSSSYEQYF.